The clone carrying this T cell receptor (beta chain) was observed many times. This record comes from a study of early T cells in non-severe SARS-CoV-2 infection. Study at large: Investigators sequenced bulk RNA drawn from unsorted whole blood, and chains remained unpaired.

Attachment of unique molecular identifiers was made to individual cDNA molecules. TCRdb reprocessed the 5' RACE reads with MiXCR, giving one entry per CDR3 protein. The top ten hold 15% to 20% of the sample, which has about 22,000 distinct CDR3 sequences, approximately 4.4% seen once. V dropped 2 bases and J dropped 4 bases, with 22 bases sitting between them. CDR1 and CDR2 (germline): MNHEY, SVGAGI. The CDR3 has 18 residues. The sequenced sample was whole blood. The sequence came from an adult who was a healthcare worker with PCR-confirmed SARS-CoV-2 infection or an uninfected control (not recorded which). V gene TRBV6-5 combines with J gene TRBJ2-3; D uncertain. CDR3: CASSYQFPRRTPADTQYF. CDR3 sequence (DNA): TGTGCCAGCAGTTACCAGTTCCCTCGGCGGACCCCTGCAGATACGCAGTATTTT.